The TCR beta chain described here comes from a study of CD8+CD57+ T cells in acquired aplastic anemia. Study information: The mean DNA yield obtained from sorted CD4+ and CD8+ cells came to around 3 ug. In CD4+ cells, healthy donors produced an average of around 9.9 million reads.

Profiling of TCR beta VDJ combinations and CDR3 sequences used genomic DNA as template. TCRdb reprocessed the reads with MiXCR, giving one entry per CDR3 protein. The sample records roughly 170,000 distinct CDR3 sequences, roughly 63% being singletons. The V end was cut by 4 bases, the J end by 3 bases, with 17 bases between. Germline assignment: CDR1 SGHRS and CDR2 YFSETQ. CDR3 length: 15 residues. Overall study results and limits: Comparison of patients with controls identified about 30 shared CD8+ CDR3 sequences.

With regard to this clonotype: What it binds is unknown.

Sequencing used sorted CD4+, CD8+, or CD8+CD57+ T cells (not recorded which) from PBMCs. The TCR was taken from a human donor in good health. The genes are TRBV5-1 and TRBJ2-7; D possibly uses TRBD1 or TRBD2 (5 bases each). The CDR3 is CASSPDGTALYEQYF. Written as DNA, the CDR3 is TGCGCCAGCAGCCCCGACGGGACGGCTCTCTACGAGCAGTACTTC.